The T cell receptor (beta chain) described here comes from a study of breast tumors, draining lymph nodes, adjacent tissues. Findings and limits, study-wide: Findings are consistent with lymph node origin and intratumoral expansion of most tumor T cells.

This clonotype has at least ten counts. The antigen is undetermined. Breast cancer patients provided tissue from their axillary draining lymph nodes. TCRdb ran MiXCR on the multiplex PCR reads and lists one entry per CDR3 protein. The sample records about 140,000 distinct CDR3 sequences, approximately 20% being singletons. V trimming: 8 bases; J trimming: 7 bases; junction bases outside the gene matches: 13. The CDR3 extends over 16 amino acids. Germline V gene sequence: CDR1 SGHVS, CDR2 FQNEAQ. This chain links TRBV7-8 with TRBJ1-6; 8 bases align to TRBD1. The sample consisted of axillary lymph node tissue. The TCR comes from a female donor with breast cancer. Some clones in this sample may be carry-over from other donors' samples. The CDR3 spells CASSKGVRGQNSPLHF. CDR3 nucleotide sequence: TGTGCCAGCTCAAAAGGGGTCAGGGGGCAGAATTCACCCCTCCACTTT.